One and the same sample provided the 26 T cell receptor beta chains below, sequenced in a study of OX40 agonist ivuxolimab in advanced cancers. Some clones are missing from TCRdb's copy, which holds only in-frame ones; the method was immunoSEQ multiplex PCR. The profile covers fewer than 95,000 clones, with about 90% appearing a single time and around 0.76% taken by the ten largest. The material was CD4+ or CD8+ T cells sorted from blood, obtained in a trial of the OX40 agonist ivuxolimab. These TCRs come from an adult with an advanced solid tumor such as melanoma, head and neck, liver or kidney cancer.

The rearrangement uses TRBV5-1 and TRBJ2-2, with a weak D call TRBD1 (5 bases). Per germline, CDR1 SGHRS and CDR2 YFSETQ. CDR3 length: 15 residues. Trimming left V 0 bases short and J 2 bases short, with 8 bases between. CDR3 bases: TGCGCCAGCAGCTTGGGGCAGGGAAACACCGGGGAGCTGTTTTTT. Its protein is CASSLGQGNTGELFF. Supplemented by reference TRBV5-1 and TRBJ2-2, the full variable domain reads KAGVTQTPRYLIKTRGQQVTLSCSPISGHRSVSWYQQTPGQGLQFLFEYFSETQRNKGNFPGRFSGRQFSNSRSEMNVSTLELGDSALYLCASSLGQGNTGELFFGEGSRLTVL.

The chain couples TRBV19 to TRBJ2-5; D might be TRBD1 or TRBD2, each matching 7 bases. CDR1 is LNHDA, CDR2 SQIVND, per germline (reference sequence). With 4 bases removed from V and 2 bases from J, the gap between germline ends came to 17 bases. The CDR3 contains 16 residues. The CDR3 region is CASSTNRGGRQETQYF. The CDR3 nucleotides are TGTGCCAGTAGTACCAACAGGGGAGGGAGGCAAGAGACCCAGTACTTC.

The chain links TRBV11-3 to TRBJ2-3, with D perhaps matching TRBD2 (6 bases). Germline V CDR1 and CDR2: SGHNT, YENEEA. Trimming took off 5 bases at V and 2 bases at J, with 17 bases between the two ends. CDR3 length: 16 amino acids. CDR3 in DNA: TGTGCCAGCAGCCCCGGAGGGGACTTAAACACAGATACGCAGTATTTT. Its translation: CASSPGGDLNTDTQYF.

This rearrangement joins TRBV5-8 to TRBJ1-2; tentatively, D is TRBD1 (5 bases). The ends were cut back, 0 bases at V and 4 bases at J, with 10 bases in the middle. CDR1 and CDR2 from the germline V gene are SGHTS and YDEGEE. The CDR3 runs 14 residues. CDR3 sequence: CASSLDPGLYGYTF. The DNA of the CDR3 is TGTGCCAGCAGCTTGGATCCAGGGCTCTATGGCTACACCTTC.

This chain joins TRBV4-3 and TRBJ2-3; TRBD2 is a possible D gene (5 bases). V gave up 2 bases and J gave up 0 bases, with 15 bases separating them. Germline V gives CDR1 LGHNA, CDR2 YSLEER. The CDR3 covers 17 residues. CDR3 sequence (DNA): TGCGCCAGCAGCCAAAATCCCCGGGGTCTGAGCACAGATACGCAGTATTTT. It translates to CASSQNPRGLSTDTQYF.

This clone was counted once. V usage is TRBV19 and J usage is TRBJ1-4, with D hard to call. Trimming removed 5 bases from V and 3 bases from J, with 7 bases in between. The CDR3 extends over 13 amino acids. The germline gives CDR1 LNHDA, CDR2 SQIVND (reference sequence). The CDR3 DNA reads as TGTGCCAGTAGTTCCGGGTCTAATGAAAAACTGTTTTTT. This codes for CASSSGSNEKLFF.

This clone was counted only a few times. The V and J genes are TRBV5-6 and TRBJ2-7; no definite D call. The CDR3 is 13 residues long. Per the germline V gene, CDR1 is SGHDT and CDR2 is YYEEEE. V was cut by 2 bases and J by 3 bases, with 9 bases left in between. The CDR3 protein is CASSLGRYYEQYF. In DNA form, the CDR3 reads TGTGCCAGCAGCTTAGGCAGGTACTACGAGCAGTACTTC.

The chain combines TRBV5-5 with TRBJ1-5; 8 bases align to TRBD1. The CDR3 runs to 14 residues. Trimming removed 6 bases from V and 2 bases from J; junction bases left unmatched: 4. Germline assignment: CDR1 SGHKS and CDR2 YYEKEE (reference sequence). The CDR3 DNA follows: TGTGCCAGCATCGAACAGGGGGGCAATCAGCCCCAGCATTTT. This translates into CASIEQGGNQPQHF. The entire variable domain, with the rest obtained from reference TRBV5-5 and TRBJ1-5, is as follows: DAGVTQSPTHLIKTRGQQVTLRCSPISGHKSVSWYQQVLGQGPQFIFQYYEKEERGRGNFPDRFSARQFPNYSSELNVNALLLGDSALYLCASIEQGGNQPQHFGDGTRLSIL.

The chain's CDR3 is CASSSTSEGLENIQYF. CDR3 DNA sequence: TGTGCCAGCAGCTCGACTTCCGAGGGGCTTGAAAACATTCAGTACTTC. The V call is TRBV11-3, the J call TRBJ2-4; D possibly matches TRBD1 or TRBD2 (5 bases each). Germline values: CDR1 SGHNT, CDR2 YENEEA. The CDR3 has 16 residues. The V and J ends lost 4 bases and 5 bases respectively, with 18 bases between them.

This clone has only a few counts. The genes are TRBV19 and TRBJ1-5, with D uncertain. V was clipped by 1 base and J by 4 bases, with 8 bases between them. Germline V gene data show CDR1 as LNHDA and CDR2 as SQIVND (reference sequence). The CDR3 runs to 14 residues. The CDR3 DNA is TGTGCCAGTAGTATAGCAGACGGGAATCAGCCCCAGCATTTT. Amino acids: CASSIADGNQPQHF.

The V call is TRBV10-3, the J call TRBJ2-5; 11 bases align to TRBD1. The CDR3 extends over 17 amino acids. CDR1 and CDR2 from the germline V gene are ENHRY and SYGVKD. Germline trimming cut 2 bases from V and 2 bases from J; bases unmatched to any gene: 7. In nucleotides, the CDR3 is TGTGCCATCAGTGAGACAGGGACAGGGGGAGGTCAAGAGACCCAGTACTTC. Its translation is CAISETGTGGGQETQYF.

This clone showed up just a few times. CDR3 amino acids: CASSSKAGRPEQYF. CDR3 nucleotides: TGTGCCAGCAGCTCCAAAGCGGGACGCCCCGAGCAGTACTTC. The chain joins TRBV7-8 to TRBJ2-7; 7 positions match TRBD2. The CDR3 spans 14 residues. CDR1 and CDR2 (germline): SGHVS, FQNEAQ. V shed 4 bases and J 6 bases; nucleotides not matched to a gene: 9. Combining the CDR3 with reference TRBV7-8 and TRBJ2-7 gives the whole variable domain GAGVSQSPRYKVAKRGQDVALRCDPISGHVSLFWYQQALGQGPEFLTYFQNEAQLDKSGLPSDRFFAERPEGSVSTLKIQRTQQEDSAVYLCASSSKAGRPEQYFGPGTRLTVT.

This chain links TRBV28 with TRBJ2-7, with D possibly being TRBD1 (6 bases). Trimming removed 6 bases from V and 6 bases from J, with 21 bases in between. The length of the CDR3 is 15 residues. Germline V gives CDR1 MDHEN, CDR2 SYDVKM. The CDR3 bases are TGTGCCAGCAGACAGACTATAGGGCCCAGGGGCGAGCAGTACTTC. It translates to CASRQTIGPRGEQYF.

CDR3 bases: TGTGCCAGCTCACCAGAGGGGGGAGGCCTAAACACTGAAGCTTTCTTT. Protein: CASSPEGGGLNTEAFF. V is TRBV18 and J is TRBJ1-1, with D possibly matching TRBD1 (6 bases). V was pared by 2 bases and J by 2 bases, with 15 bases between. This CDR3 has 16 amino acids. Germline CDR1 KGHSH, CDR2 LQKENI.

The chain joins TRBV7-2 to TRBJ1-3; D not resolved. This CDR3 contains 15 residues. Germline assignment: CDR1 SGHTA and CDR2 FQGNSA. The V and J ends lost 4 bases and 0 bases respectively, with 10 bases between them. In nucleotides, the CDR3 is TGTGCCAGCAGCTCAGGACGTCCCTCTGGAAACACCATATATTTT. Its translation: CASSSGRPSGNTIYF.

The CDR3 spells CASSSKGRETQYF. As DNA, the CDR3 is TGTGCCAGCAGTTCAAAGGGGAGAGAGACCCAGTACTTC. The chain employs TRBV7-9 and TRBJ2-5; the D gene could be TRBD1 or TRBD2 (5 bases each). The CDR3 has 13 residues. Between the trimmed V and J ends, which lost 6 bases and 4 bases, there was a span of 12 bases. CDR1 and CDR2 (germline): SEHNR, FQNEAQ (reference sequence). Combining the CDR3 with reference TRBV7-9 and TRBJ2-5 gives the whole variable domain DTGVSQNPRHKITKRGQNVTFRCDPISEHNRLYWYRQTLGQGPEFLTYFQNEAQLEKSRLLSDRFSAERPKGSFSTLEIQRTEQGDSAMYLCASSSKGRETQYFGPGTRLLVL.

The chain has TRBV18 and TRBJ2-5, with no clear D. Looked up from germline, CDR1 is KGHSH and CDR2 is LQKENI. This CDR3 comprises 14 residues. V shed 1 base and J shed 2 bases, with 8 bases lying between them. The CDR3 DNA reads as TGTGCCAGCTCACCACGAGCAGGACAAGAGACCCAGTACTTC. It specifies CASSPRAGQETQYF.

The chain uses TRBV25-1 and TRBJ2-5; D is uncertain. The DNA end is a closer match to TRBJ2-7, so the J assignment may be wrong. The CDR3 has 13 amino acids. CDR1 is MGHDK, CDR2 SYGVNS, per germline. The CDR3, as DNA: TGTGCCAGCAGGGATAACGTCGTCTACGAGCAGTACTTC. This translates into CASRDNVVYEQYF.

This chain joins TRBV19 and TRBJ2-7, with 7 bases that match TRBD1. Trimming took 6 bases from V and 2 from J; bases not matched to a gene: 4. The germline V gene has CDR1 LNHDA and CDR2 SQIVND (reference sequence). This CDR3 is 13 amino acids long. CDR3 residues: CASRDRGPYEQYF. CDR3 nucleotide sequence: TGTGCCAGTAGGGATAGGGGGCCCTACGAGCAGTACTTC. Filled out from reference TRBV19 and TRBJ2-7, the complete variable domain reads DGGITQSPKYLFRKEGQNVTLSCEQNLNHDAMYWYRQDPGQGLRLIYYSQIVNDFQKGDIAEGYSVSREKKESFPLTVTSAQKNPTAFYLCASRDRGPYEQYFGPGTRLTVT.

The chain combines TRBV15 with TRBJ2-7, with D hard to call. V was trimmed by 6 bases and J by 1 base, leaving 10 bases between them. The CDR3 runs 13 residues. Germline assignment: CDR1 LNHNV and CDR2 YYDKDF (reference sequence). CDR3 in DNA: TGTGCCACCAGTCAGGTACGGTCCTACGAGCAGTACTTC. Amino acids: CATSQVRSYEQYF. Full variable domain (rest looked up from reference TRBV15 and TRBJ2-7): DAMVIQNPRYQVTQFGKPVTLSCSQTLNHNVMYWYQQKSSQAPKLLFHYYDKDFNNEADTPDNFQSRRPNTSFCFLDIRSPGLGDTAMYLCATSQVRSYEQYFGPGTRLTVT.

The genes are TRBV7-2 and TRBJ2-3; the D gene is possibly TRBD2 (5 bases). CDR3 length: 13 amino acids. V lost 0 bases and J lost 7, with 8 bases in between. Germline CDR1 reads SGHTA; CDR2 reads FQGNSA. The CDR3 region has the DNA TGTGCCAGCAGCTTAGCTCGGGGTCATACGCAGTATTTT. Residues: CASSLARGHTQYF.

The V and J genes are TRBV11-3 and TRBJ1-4; 9 bases are a match to TRBD1. The CDR3 runs to 14 residues. V trimming: 6 bases; J trimming: 4 bases; junction bases outside the gene matches: 3. CDR1 is SGHNT, CDR2 YENEEA, per germline. CDR3 protein: CASRRTGVNEKLFF. The CDR3 DNA is TGTGCCAGCAGACGGACAGGGGTTAATGAAAAACTGTTTTTT. Full variable domain (rest looked up from reference TRBV11-3 and TRBJ1-4): EAGVVQSPRYKIIEKKQPVAFWCNPISGHNTLYWYLQNLGQGPELLIRYENEEAVDDSQLPKDRFSAERLKGVDSTLKIQPAELGDSAVYLCASRRTGVNEKLFFGSGTQLSVL.

The rearrangement links TRBV5-3 to TRBJ1-6; TRBD1 might be the D (5 bases). TRBV5-3 is labeled an ORF, and its function is uncertain. There are 21 residues in the CDR3. The V end was cut by 4 bases, the J end by 1 base, with 27 bases between. The CDR3 reads CARSPEIRQKWWRSYNSPLHF. CDR3 sequence (DNA): TGTGCCAGAAGCCCGGAAATCAGACAGAAGTGGTGGAGGTCCTATAATTCACCCCTCCACTTT.

Concerning this clone itself: One junction end disagrees with the germline gene, perhaps due to a read error. V is TRBV11-2 and J is TRBJ1-2, with D unresolved. CDR3 length equals 16 residues. The V gene's germline CDR1 is SGHAT and CDR2 FQNNGV. CDR3 sequence (DNA): TGTACCAGCAGCTCCATCAGACCCACGGCTAACTATGGCTACACCTTC. Its protein product is CTSSSIRPTANYGYTF.

The chain carries TRBV5-6 and TRBJ1-2; the D gene is possibly TRBD1 (6 bases). The CDR3 length is 14 residues. The germline CDR1 and CDR2 sequences are SGHDT and YYEEEE. Trimming left V 0 bases short and J 4 bases short, with 10 bases between. As DNA, the CDR3 is TGTGCCAGCAGCTTGGTACGGGACACCTATGGCTACACCTTC. The encoded protein is CASSLVRDTYGYTF.

V and J are TRBV12-5 and TRBJ2-7; D unclear. Trimming shortened V by 0 bases and J by 2 bases, and 5 bases separated the two germline ends. In germline, CDR1 is LGHNT, CDR2 FRNRAP. The CDR3 sequence is 13 residues long. CDR3 coding DNA: TGTGCTAGTGGTTTGGTACAGCCCTACGAGCAGTACTTC. Translating it yields CASGLVQPYEQYF.